This TCR beta chain was found in a study of graft-versus-host responses after intestinal transplantation. Study-wide background: All recipients were given anti-thymocyte globulin induction, and tacrolimus and steroids were then administered for roughly three years.

Details on this clone: Its specificity is not known.

General study results and limits: Recipient-marrow GvH clones were detected, some having first appeared in ileum or blood. Graft-versus-host to host-versus-graft clonal ratios in allografts were high in patients with graft-donor T cell macrochimerism.

Profiling relied on immunoSEQ multiplex PCR, and the TCRdb table lists in-frame clones only, not all of them. This table has some 130,000 clones, around 94% appearing once. The CDR3 loop spans 16 amino acids. Germline values: CDR1 MNHEY, CDR2 SVGAGI. V lost 4 bases to trimming and J lost 0 bases, with 10 bases between them. The chain joins TRBV6-5 to TRBJ2-6; D gene unclear. The sequencing here drew on unstimulated CD4+ T cells sorted from spleen or lymph node cells, taken before intestinal transplant. This receptor was taken from a human donor who received an intestinal transplant. The DNA of the CDR3 is TGTGCCAGCAGTTTCGGACGGCACTCTGGGGCCAACGTCCTGACTTTC. Translating it yields CASSFGRHSGANVLTF.